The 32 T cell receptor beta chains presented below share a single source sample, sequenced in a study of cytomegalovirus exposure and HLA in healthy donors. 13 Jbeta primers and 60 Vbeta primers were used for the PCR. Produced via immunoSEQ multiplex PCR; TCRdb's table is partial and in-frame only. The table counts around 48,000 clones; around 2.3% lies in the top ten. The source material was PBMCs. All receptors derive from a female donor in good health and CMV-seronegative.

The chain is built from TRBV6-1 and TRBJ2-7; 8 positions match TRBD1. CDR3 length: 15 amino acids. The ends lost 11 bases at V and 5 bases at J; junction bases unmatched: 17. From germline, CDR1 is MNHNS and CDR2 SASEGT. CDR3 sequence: CASSQGQGERDEQYF. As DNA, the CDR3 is TGTGCCTCTTCCCAAGGACAGGGCGAAAGAGACGAGCAGTACTTC.

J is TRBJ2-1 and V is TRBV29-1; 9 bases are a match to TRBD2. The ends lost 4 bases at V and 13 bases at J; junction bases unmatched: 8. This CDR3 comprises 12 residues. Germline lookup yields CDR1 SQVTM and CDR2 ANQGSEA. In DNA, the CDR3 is TGCAGCGTTGGGGGGACTAGCTCACCACAGTTCTTC. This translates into CSVGGTSSPQFF.

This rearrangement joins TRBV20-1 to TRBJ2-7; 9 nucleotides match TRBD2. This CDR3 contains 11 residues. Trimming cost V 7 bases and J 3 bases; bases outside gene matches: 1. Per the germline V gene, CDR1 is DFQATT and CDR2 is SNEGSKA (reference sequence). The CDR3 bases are TGCAGTGTGCGGGAGGGCTACGAGCAGTACTTC. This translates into CSVREGYEQYF.

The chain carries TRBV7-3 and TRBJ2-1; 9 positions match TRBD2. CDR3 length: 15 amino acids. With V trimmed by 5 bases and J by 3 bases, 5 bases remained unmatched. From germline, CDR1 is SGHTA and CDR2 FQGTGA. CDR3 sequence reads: CASSAGLAGYNEQFF. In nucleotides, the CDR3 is TGTGCCAGCAGCGCGGGACTAGCAGGCTACAATGAGCAGTTCTTC.

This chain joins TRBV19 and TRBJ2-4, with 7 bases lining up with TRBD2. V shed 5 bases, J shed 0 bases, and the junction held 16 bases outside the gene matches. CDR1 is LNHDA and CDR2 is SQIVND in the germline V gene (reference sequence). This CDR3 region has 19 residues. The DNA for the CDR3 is TGTGCCAGTAGTTGGGGTAGGGCAGCGGGGATTCTAGCCAAAAACATTCAGTACTTC. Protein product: CASSWGRAAGILAKNIQYF.

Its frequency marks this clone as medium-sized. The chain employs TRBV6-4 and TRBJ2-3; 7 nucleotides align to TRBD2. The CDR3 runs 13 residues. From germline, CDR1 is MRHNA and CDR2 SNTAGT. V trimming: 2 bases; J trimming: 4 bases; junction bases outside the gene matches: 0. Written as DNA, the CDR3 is TGTGCCAGCAGTGACGGGGGGGCAGATACGCAGTATTTT. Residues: CASSDGGADTQYF.

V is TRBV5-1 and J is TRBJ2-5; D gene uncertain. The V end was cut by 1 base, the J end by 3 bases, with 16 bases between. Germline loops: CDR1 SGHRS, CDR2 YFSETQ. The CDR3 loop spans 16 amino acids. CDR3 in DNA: TGCGCCAGCAGCTTGCTCGACCTAGGCCAAGAAGAGACCCAGTACTTC. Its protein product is CASSLLDLGQEETQYF.

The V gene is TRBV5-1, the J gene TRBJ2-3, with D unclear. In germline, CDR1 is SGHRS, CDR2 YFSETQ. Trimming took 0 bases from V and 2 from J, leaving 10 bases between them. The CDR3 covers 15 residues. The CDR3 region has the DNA TGCGCCAGCAGCTTGGACTCCCGTTCCACAGATACGCAGTATTTT. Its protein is CASSLDSRSTDTQYF. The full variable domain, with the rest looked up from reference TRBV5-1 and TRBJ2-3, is KAGVTQTPRYLIKTRGQQVTLSCSPISGHRSVSWYQQTPGQGLQFLFEYFSETQRNKGNFPGRFSGRQFSNSRSEMNVSTLELGDSALYLCASSLDSRSTDTQYFGPGTRLTVL.

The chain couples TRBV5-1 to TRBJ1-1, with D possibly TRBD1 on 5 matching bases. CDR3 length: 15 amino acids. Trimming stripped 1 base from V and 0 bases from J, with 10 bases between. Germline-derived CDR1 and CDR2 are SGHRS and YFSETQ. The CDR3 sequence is CASSLSVDMNTEAFF. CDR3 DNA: TGCGCCAGCAGCTTGTCCGTGGACATGAACACTGAAGCTTTCTTT.

The CDR3 DNA reads as TGTGCCTGGAGAGGGGCTGGAAACACCATATATTTT. Protein product: CAWRGAGNTIYF. The V and J genes are TRBV30 and TRBJ1-3; TRBD1 might be the D (5 bases). This CDR3 region has 12 residues. CDR1 and CDR2 from the germline V gene are GTSNPN and SVGIG (reference sequence). The V and J ends lost 3 bases and 2 bases respectively, with 5 bases between them.

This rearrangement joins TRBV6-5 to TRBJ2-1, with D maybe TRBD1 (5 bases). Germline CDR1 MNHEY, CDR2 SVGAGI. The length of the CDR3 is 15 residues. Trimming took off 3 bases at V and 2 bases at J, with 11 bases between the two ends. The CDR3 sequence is CASSYDSRTYNEQFF. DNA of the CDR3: TGTGCCAGCAGTTATGACAGCCGGACCTACAATGAGCAGTTCTTC.

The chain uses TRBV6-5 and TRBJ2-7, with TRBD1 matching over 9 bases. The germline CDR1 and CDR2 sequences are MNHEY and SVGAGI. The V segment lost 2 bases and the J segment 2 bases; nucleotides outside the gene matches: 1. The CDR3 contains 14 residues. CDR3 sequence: CASSYGTGTYEQYF. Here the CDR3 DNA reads TGTGCCAGCAGTTACGGGACAGGGACCTACGAGCAGTACTTC.

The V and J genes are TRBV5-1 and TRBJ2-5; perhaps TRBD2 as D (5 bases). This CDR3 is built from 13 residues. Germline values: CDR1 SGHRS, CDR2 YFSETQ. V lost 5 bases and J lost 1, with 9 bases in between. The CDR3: CASSRGSQETQYF. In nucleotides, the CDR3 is TGCGCCAGCAGTCGGGGATCCCAAGAGACCCAGTACTTC. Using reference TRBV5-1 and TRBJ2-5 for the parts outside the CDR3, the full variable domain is KAGVTQTPRYLIKTRGQQVTLSCSPISGHRSVSWYQQTPGQGLQFLFEYFSETQRNKGNFPGRFSGRQFSNSRSEMNVSTLELGDSALYLCASSRGSQETQYFGPGTRLLVL.

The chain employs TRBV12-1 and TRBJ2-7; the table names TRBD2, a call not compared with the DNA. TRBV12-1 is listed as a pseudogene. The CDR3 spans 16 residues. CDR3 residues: CASSFPPGLGLEKQYF. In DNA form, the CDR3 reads TGTGCCAGCAGCTTCCCACCGGGACTAGGGCTGGAGAAGCAGTACTTC.

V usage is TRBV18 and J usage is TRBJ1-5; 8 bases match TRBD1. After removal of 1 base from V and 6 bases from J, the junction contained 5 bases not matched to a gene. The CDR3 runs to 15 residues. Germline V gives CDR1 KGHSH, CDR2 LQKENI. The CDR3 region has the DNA TGTGCCAGCTCACCACAGGACAGGGTGGGTCAGCCCCAGCATTTT. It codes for CASSPQDRVGQPQHF.

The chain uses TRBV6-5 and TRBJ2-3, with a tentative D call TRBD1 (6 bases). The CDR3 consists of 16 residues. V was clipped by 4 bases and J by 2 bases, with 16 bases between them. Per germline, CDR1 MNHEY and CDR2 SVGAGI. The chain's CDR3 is CASSSTGSLFTDTQYF. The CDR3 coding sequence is TGTGCCAGCAGTTCAACAGGGTCCTTATTCACAGATACGCAGTATTTT.

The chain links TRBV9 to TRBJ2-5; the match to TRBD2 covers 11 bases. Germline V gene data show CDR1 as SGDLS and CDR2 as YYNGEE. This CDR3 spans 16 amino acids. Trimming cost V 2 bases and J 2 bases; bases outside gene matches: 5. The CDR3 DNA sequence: TGTGCCAGCAGCGTGTCCGGGACTAGCGGACAAGAGACCCAGTACTTC. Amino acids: CASSVSGTSGQETQYF. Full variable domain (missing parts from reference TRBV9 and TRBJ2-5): DSGVTQTPKHLITATGQRVTLRCSPRSGDLSVYWYQQSLDQGLQFLIQYYNGEERAKGNILERFSAQQFPDLHSELNLSSLELGDSALYFCASSVSGTSGQETQYFGPGTRLLVL.

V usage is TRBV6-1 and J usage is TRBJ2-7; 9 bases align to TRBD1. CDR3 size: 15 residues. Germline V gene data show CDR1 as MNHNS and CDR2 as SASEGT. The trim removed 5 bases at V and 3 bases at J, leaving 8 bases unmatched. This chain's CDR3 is CASSKDRGRYYEQYF. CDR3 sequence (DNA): TGTGCCAGCAGTAAAGACAGGGGGAGATACTACGAGCAGTACTTC.

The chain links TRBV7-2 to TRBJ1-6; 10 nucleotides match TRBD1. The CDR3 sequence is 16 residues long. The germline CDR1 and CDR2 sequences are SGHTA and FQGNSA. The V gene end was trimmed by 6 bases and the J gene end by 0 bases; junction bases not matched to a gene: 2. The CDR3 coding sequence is TGTGCCAGCAGGGGACAGGGGAGCTCCTATAATTCACCCCTCCACTTT. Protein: CASRGQGSSYNSPLHF.

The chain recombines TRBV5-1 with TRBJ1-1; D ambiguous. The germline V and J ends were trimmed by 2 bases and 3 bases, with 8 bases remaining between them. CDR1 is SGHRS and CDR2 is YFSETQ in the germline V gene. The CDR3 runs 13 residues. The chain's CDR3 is CASSFTDYTEAFF. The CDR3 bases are TGCGCCAGCAGCTTCACCGACTACACTGAAGCTTTCTTT.

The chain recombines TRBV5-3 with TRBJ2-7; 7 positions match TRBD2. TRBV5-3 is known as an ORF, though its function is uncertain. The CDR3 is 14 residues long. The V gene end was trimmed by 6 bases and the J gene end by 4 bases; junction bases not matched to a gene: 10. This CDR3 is CARIPEDGGYEQYF. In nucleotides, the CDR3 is TGTGCCAGAATCCCTGAGGACGGGGGGTACGAGCAGTACTTC.

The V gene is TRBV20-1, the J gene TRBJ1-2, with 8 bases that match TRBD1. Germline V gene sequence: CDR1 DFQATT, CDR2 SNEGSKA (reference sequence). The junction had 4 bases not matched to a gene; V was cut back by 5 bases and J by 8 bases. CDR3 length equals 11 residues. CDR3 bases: TGCAGTGCTCGGACAGGGCGGGGCTACACCTTC. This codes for CSARTGRGYTF.

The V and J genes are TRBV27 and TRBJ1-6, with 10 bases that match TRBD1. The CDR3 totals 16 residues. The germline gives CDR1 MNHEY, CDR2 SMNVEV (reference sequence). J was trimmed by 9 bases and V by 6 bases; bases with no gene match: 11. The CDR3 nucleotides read TGTGCCAGCAGGACAGGGGGCCGAGCCAGTGTTTCACCCCTCCACTTT. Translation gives CASRTGGRASVSPLHF.

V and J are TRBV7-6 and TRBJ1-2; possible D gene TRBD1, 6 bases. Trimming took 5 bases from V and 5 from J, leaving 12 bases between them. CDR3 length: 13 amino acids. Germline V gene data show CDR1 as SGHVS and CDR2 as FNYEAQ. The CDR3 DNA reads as TGTGCCAGCAGCCCCGGACAGACGTATGGCTACACCTTC. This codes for CASSPGQTYGYTF.

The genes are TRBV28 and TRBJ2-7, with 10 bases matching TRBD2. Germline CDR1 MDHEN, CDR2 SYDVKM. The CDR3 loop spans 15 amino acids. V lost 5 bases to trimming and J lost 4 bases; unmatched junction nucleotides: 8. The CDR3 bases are TGTGCCAGCAGTCAGGCTAGCGGGAGTCTGTACGAGCAGTACTTC. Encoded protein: CASSQASGSLYEQYF. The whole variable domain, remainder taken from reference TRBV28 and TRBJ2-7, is DVKVTQSSRYLVKRTGEKVFLECVQDMDHENMFWYRQDPGLGLRLIYFSYDVKMKEKGDIPEGYSVSREKKERFSLILESASTNQTSMYLCASSQASGSLYEQYFGPGTRLTVT.

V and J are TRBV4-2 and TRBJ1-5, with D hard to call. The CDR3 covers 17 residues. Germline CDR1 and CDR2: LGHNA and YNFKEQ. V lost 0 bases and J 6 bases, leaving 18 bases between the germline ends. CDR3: CASSQDGPIPTVQPQHF. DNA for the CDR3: TGTGCCAGCAGCCAAGATGGGCCCATCCCTACCGTTCAGCCCCAGCATTTT.

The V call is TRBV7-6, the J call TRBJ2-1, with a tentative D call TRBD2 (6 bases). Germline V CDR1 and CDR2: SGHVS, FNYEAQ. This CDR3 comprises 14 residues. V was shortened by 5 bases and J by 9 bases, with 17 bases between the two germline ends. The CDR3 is CASSQSDYPGEQFF. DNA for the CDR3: TGTGCCAGCAGCCAATCGGACTATCCGGGTGAGCAGTTCTTC.

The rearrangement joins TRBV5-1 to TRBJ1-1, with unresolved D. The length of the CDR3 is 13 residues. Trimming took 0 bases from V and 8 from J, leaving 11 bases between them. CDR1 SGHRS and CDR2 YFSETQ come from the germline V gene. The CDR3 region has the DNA TGCGCCAGCAGCTTGGCCGGTTCATCCGAAGCTTTCTTT. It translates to CASSLAGSSEAFF. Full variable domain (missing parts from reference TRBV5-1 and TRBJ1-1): KAGVTQTPRYLIKTRGQQVTLSCSPISGHRSVSWYQQTPGQGLQFLFEYFSETQRNKGNFPGRFSGRQFSNSRSEMNVSTLELGDSALYLCASSLAGSSEAFFGQGTRLTVV.

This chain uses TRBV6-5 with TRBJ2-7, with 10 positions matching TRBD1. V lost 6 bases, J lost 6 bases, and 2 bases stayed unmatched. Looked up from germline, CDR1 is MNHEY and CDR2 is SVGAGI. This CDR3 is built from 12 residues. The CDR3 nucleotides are TGTGCCAGCAGGAGGGACAGGGGCGAGCAGTACTTC. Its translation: CASRRDRGEQYF.

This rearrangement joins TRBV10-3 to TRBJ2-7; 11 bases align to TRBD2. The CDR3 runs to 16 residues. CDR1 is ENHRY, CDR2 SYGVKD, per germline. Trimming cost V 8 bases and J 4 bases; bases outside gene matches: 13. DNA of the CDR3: TGTGCCATCGTGAGCCGGGGCTGGACTAGCGGGTACGAGCAGTACTTC. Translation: CAIVSRGWTSGYEQYF.

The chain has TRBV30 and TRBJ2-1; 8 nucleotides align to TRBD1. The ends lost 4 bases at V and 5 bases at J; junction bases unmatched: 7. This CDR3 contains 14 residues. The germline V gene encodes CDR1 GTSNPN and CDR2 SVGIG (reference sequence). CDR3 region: CAWTGQGSDNEQFF. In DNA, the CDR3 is TGTGCCTGGACCGGACAGGGATCCGACAATGAGCAGTTCTTC. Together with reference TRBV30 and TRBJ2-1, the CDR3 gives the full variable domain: SQTIHQWPATLVQPVGSPLSLECTVEGTSNPNLYWYRQAAGRGLQLLFYSVGIGQISSEVPQNLSASRPQDRQFILSSKKLLLSDSGFYLCAWTGQGSDNEQFFGPGTRLTVL.

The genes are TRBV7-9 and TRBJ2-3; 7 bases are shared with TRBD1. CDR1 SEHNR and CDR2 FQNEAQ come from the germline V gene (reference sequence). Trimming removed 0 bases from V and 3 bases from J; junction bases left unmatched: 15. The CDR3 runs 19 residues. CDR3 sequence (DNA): TGTGCCAGCAGCTTAGCCCACTTAAAGACAGGGAGAATTACAGATACGCAGTATTTT. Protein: CASSLAHLKTGRITDTQYF.